Below, 21 T cell receptor beta chains from the same sample are listed, as sequenced in a study of blood T cell repertoires in COVID-19. The repertoire was sequenced with immunoSEQ multiplex PCR; TCRdb's copy has only in-frame clones and lacks some. Here the sample spans tens of thousands of clones, 70% to 85% being singletons. Sequencing input: peripheral blood. These receptors were collected from a woman aged 80 or older with acute or convalescent COVID-19.

The rearrangement joins TRBV3-1 (or the pseudogene TRBV3-2) to TRBJ1-1, with 7 bases identical to TRBD1. V lost 5 bases, J lost 6 bases, and 9 bases stayed unmatched. The V gene's germline CDR1 is LGHDT and CDR2 YNNKEL (reference sequence). The CDR3 runs to 14 residues. CDR3 bases: TGTGCCAGCAGCGCGTACGACAGGGTCTCTGAAGCTTTCTTT. Translation: CASSAYDRVSEAFF.

This rearrangement joins TRBV5-1 to TRBJ2-7; 9 nucleotides align to TRBD1. This CDR3 is 17 amino acids long. In germline, CDR1 is SGHRS, CDR2 YFSETQ. V lost 0 bases, J lost 2 bases, and 9 bases stayed unmatched. Here the CDR3 DNA reads TGCGCCAGCAGCTTGGGGCCCGCCGGGACAGGGACCTACGAGCAGTACTTC. This gives the protein CASSLGPAGTGTYEQYF.

The chain links TRBV2 to TRBJ1-5; D call uncertain. Trimming took 7 bases from V and 0 from J, leaving 10 bases between them. Germline V gene sequence: CDR1 SNHLY, CDR2 FYNNEI. The CDR3 extends over 14 amino acids. The CDR3 DNA reads as TGTGCCAGCACTGGCAGATTTAGCAATCAGCCCCAGCATTTT. Amino acid sequence: CASTGRFSNQPQHF.

The chain employs TRBV7-9 and TRBJ2-1, with 7 bases matching TRBD1. V shed 1 base and J 5 bases; nucleotides not matched to a gene: 11. Germline loops: CDR1 SEHNR, CDR2 FQNEAQ (reference sequence). The CDR3 loop spans 17 amino acids. CDR3 sequence reads: CASSLVQGGVLDNEQFF. The DNA for the CDR3 is TGTGCCAGCAGCTTAGTCCAAGGGGGCGTCCTCGACAATGAGCAGTTCTTC.

The V and J genes are TRBV6-1 and TRBJ1-6, with 10 bases that match TRBD1. V shed 2 bases and J 0 bases; nucleotides not matched to a gene: 4. From germline, CDR1 is MNHNS and CDR2 SASEGT. This CDR3 has 18 residues. In DNA form, the CDR3 reads TGTGCCAGCAGTGAATTGGACAGGGGGAGCTCCTATAATTCACCCCTCCACTTT. Protein product: CASSELDRGSSYNSPLHF.

The table lists this clone with a count of one. CDR3: CASSQWGRGLDGYTF. The DNA for the CDR3 is TGTGCCAGCAGCCAATGGGGCAGGGGGCTTGATGGCTACACCTTC. The rearrangement uses TRBV16 and TRBJ1-2, with 8 bases matching TRBD1. This CDR3 spans 15 amino acids. Germline CDR1 KGHSY, CDR2 FQNENV. With 1 base clipped from V and 6 bases from J, the junction kept 7 bases outside the gene matches.

This clone occurred once. The V and J genes are TRBV10-1 and TRBJ1-6, with D tentatively TRBD1 (6 bases). Looked up from germline, CDR1 is WNHNN and CDR2 is SYGVQD (reference sequence). The CDR3 spans 14 residues. The V end lost 5 bases, the J end lost 9 bases, and 14 bases lay between the germline ends. CDR3 sequence (DNA): TGCGCCAGCAGTCCGGGGGGCGCCGGTTCACCCCTCCACTTT. Translation: CASSPGGAGSPLHF.

This clone was counted only a few times. V and J are TRBV5-1 and TRBJ2-7; D is possibly TRBD1 (5 bases). CDR3 size: 13 residues. Trimming removed 2 bases at V and 4 bases at J, with 10 bases between. Per germline, CDR1 SGHRS and CDR2 YFSETQ. For the CDR3, the DNA is TGCGCCAGCAGCTTTGACAGATCTTACGAGCAGTACTTC. It encodes CASSFDRSYEQYF.

The chain couples TRBV28 to TRBJ2-1, with 9 bases that match TRBD1. V shed 4 bases and J 7 bases; nucleotides not matched to a gene: 11. Germline lookup yields CDR1 MDHEN and CDR2 SYDVKM. This CDR3 region has 16 residues. CDR3 sequence: CASSSLYRGHWNEQFF. For the CDR3, the DNA is TGTGCCAGCAGTTCCCTGTACAGGGGGCACTGGAATGAGCAGTTCTTC.

V usage is TRBV27 and J usage is TRBJ1-2, with 9 bases identical to TRBD1. The germline CDR1 and CDR2 sequences are MNHEY and SMNVEV (reference sequence). The V and J ends lost 8 bases and 3 bases, in that order; junction bases with no gene match: 4. This CDR3 is built from 13 residues. The CDR3 spells CASGTGLDYGYTF. Here the CDR3 DNA reads TGTGCCAGCGGGACAGGGCTGGACTATGGCTACACCTTC.

The chain couples TRBV3-1 (or the pseudogene TRBV3-2) to TRBJ2-3; 10 bases are shared with TRBD2. The CDR3 sequence is 16 residues long. The germline V gene has CDR1 LGHDT and CDR2 YNNKEL (reference sequence). V was clipped by 5 bases and J by 2 bases; unmatched bases: 7. The CDR3 sequence is CASSSLAGASTDTQYF. The CDR3 region has the DNA TGTGCCAGCAGCTCCCTAGCGGGAGCTTCCACAGATACGCAGTATTTT.

This clone was observed a single time. This chain connects TRBV7-6 to TRBJ1-5, with 9 bases fitting TRBD1. This CDR3 contains 16 residues. V lost 1 base and J lost 2; bases outside the gene matches: 3. Germline V lookup: CDR1 SGHVS, CDR2 FNYEAQ. This chain's CDR3 is CASSLGGDRGNQPQHF. In DNA, the CDR3 is TGTGCCAGCAGCTTAGGGGGGGACAGGGGCAATCAGCCCCAGCATTTT.

This chain links TRBV7-2 with TRBJ2-5, with 7 bases matching TRBD2. With 7 bases clipped from V and 4 bases from J, the junction kept 6 bases outside the gene matches. Germline-derived CDR1 and CDR2 are SGHTA and FQGNSA. The CDR3 runs 13 residues. The CDR3 sequence: CASTGSGAETQYF. As DNA, the CDR3 is TGTGCCAGCACGGGGAGCGGGGCAGAGACCCAGTACTTC. Complete variable domain (other parts from reference TRBV7-2 and TRBJ2-5): GAGVSQSPSNKVTEKGKDVELRCDPISGHTALYWYRQSLGQGLEFLIYFQGNSAPDKSGLPSDRFSAERTGGSVSTLTIQRTQQEDSAVYLCASTGSGAETQYFGPGTRLLVL.

CDR3 region: CASSKGLAGLTGELFF. DNA of the CDR3: TGTGCCAGCAGCAAGGGACTAGCGGGGTTAACCGGGGAGCTGTTTTTT. J is TRBJ2-2 and V is TRBV11-2; 13 positions match TRBD2. V dropped 5 bases and J dropped 5; count of bases not matched to a gene: 5. The germline V gene encodes CDR1 SGHAT and CDR2 FQNNGV. This CDR3 contains 16 residues.

This clone was recorded only once. The chain couples TRBV10-3 to TRBJ2-7, with TRBD1 matching 9 bases. In germline, CDR1 is ENHRY, CDR2 SYGVKD. V was clipped by 9 bases and J by 5 bases; unmatched bases: 5. CDR3 length equals 12 residues. This CDR3 reads CAMGDRENEQYF. The CDR3 DNA is TGTGCCATGGGGGACAGGGAAAACGAGCAGTACTTC.

The V and J genes are TRBV3-1 (or the pseudogene TRBV3-2) and TRBJ1-1; D is perhaps TRBD1 (6 bases). Germline CDR1 and CDR2: LGHDT and YNNKEL (reference sequence). The CDR3 spans 17 residues. Trimming took 4 bases from V and 0 from J, leaving 18 bases between them. The DNA of the CDR3 is TGTGCCAGCAGCCCAGACCGGTTTACAGGGTTGAACACTGAAGCTTTCTTT. Its translation is CASSPDRFTGLNTEAFF.

V gene TRBV5-1 combines with J gene TRBJ1-5, with D maybe TRBD1 (5 bases). Trimming took off 0 bases at V and 4 bases at J, with 11 bases between the two ends. There are 15 residues in the CDR3. The germline V gene has CDR1 SGHRS and CDR2 YFSETQ. CDR3 protein: CASSLEGAKNQPQHF. CDR3 sequence (DNA): TGCGCCAGCAGCTTGGAAGGGGCAAAGAATCAGCCCCAGCATTTT.

The chain recombines TRBV18 with TRBJ2-3; no clear D gene. The germline V gene encodes CDR1 KGHSH and CDR2 LQKENI. The CDR3 is made up of 14 amino acids. V lost 3 bases to trimming and J lost 0 bases, with 7 bases between them. The CDR3 DNA sequence: TGTGCCAGCTCACCGGCAGTCAGCACAGATACGCAGTATTTT. It codes for CASSPAVSTDTQYF.

V is TRBV9 and J is TRBJ1-6, with 7 positions matching TRBD1. V was pared by 4 bases and J by 5 bases, with 3 bases of the junction left unmatched. This CDR3 is 14 amino acids long. CDR1 and CDR2 from the germline V gene are SGDLS and YYNGEE. In DNA form, the CDR3 reads TGTGCCAGCAGCCAGGGGGTGGATAATTCACCCCTCCACTTT. Amino acid sequence: CASSQGVDNSPLHF.

V gene TRBV27 combines with J gene TRBJ2-7; 9 bases are a match to TRBD1. Germline trimming cut 7 bases from V and 1 base from J; bases unmatched to any gene: 5. There are 14 residues in the CDR3. Germline CDR1 reads MNHEY; CDR2 reads SMNVEV (reference sequence). Written as DNA, the CDR3 is TGTGCCAGCAATCCGGGACAGGGTTCCTACGAGCAGTACTTC. Protein sequence: CASNPGQGSYEQYF.

Worth noting for this clone: Other DNA sequences in the same sample also yield this CDR3. J is TRBJ1-1 and V is TRBV27; D perhaps matches TRBD1 (6 bases). Between the trimmed V and J ends, which lost 0 bases and 2 bases, there was a span of 10 bases. The CDR3 covers 15 residues. The germline V gene encodes CDR1 MNHEY and CDR2 SMNVEV (reference sequence). The CDR3 region is CASSLSKGVNTEAFF. The DNA of the CDR3 is TGTGCCAGCAGTTTATCGAAGGGGGTCAACACTGAAGCTTTCTTT.